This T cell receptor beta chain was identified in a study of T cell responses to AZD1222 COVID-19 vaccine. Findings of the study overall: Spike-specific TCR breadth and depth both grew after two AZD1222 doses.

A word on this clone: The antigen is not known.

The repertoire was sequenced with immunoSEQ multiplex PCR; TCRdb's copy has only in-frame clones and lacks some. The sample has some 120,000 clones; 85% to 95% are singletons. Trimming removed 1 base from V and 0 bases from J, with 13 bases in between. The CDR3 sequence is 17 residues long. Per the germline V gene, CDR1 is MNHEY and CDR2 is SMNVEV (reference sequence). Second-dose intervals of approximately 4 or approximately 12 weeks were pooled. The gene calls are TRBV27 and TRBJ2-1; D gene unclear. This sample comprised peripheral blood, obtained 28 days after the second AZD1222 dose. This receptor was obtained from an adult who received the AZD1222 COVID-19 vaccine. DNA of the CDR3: TGTGCCAGCAGTTTATTTAGGGCCACGAGCTCCTACAATGAGCAGTTCTTC. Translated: CASSLFRATSSYNEQFF.